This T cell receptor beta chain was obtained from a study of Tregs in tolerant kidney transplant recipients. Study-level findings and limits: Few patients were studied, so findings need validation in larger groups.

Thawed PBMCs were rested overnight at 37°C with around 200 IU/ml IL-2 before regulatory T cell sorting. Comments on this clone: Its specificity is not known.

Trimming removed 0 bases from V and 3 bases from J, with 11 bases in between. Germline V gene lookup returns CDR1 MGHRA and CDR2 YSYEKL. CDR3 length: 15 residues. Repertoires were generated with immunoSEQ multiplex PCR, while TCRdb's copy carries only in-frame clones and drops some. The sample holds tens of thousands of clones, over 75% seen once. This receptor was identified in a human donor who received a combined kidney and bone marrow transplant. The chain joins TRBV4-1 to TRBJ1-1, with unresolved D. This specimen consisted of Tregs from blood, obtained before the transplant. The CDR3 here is CASSQELGRDTEAFF. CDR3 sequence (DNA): TGCGCCAGCAGCCAAGAACTCGGGAGGGACACTGAAGCTTTCTTT.